This entry describes one TCR beta chain. The antigen is undetermined. A junction boundary mismatches the germline segment, possibly from a read error. These data come from a study of blood T cells in healthy people across ages. A J-beta primer mix and a sample-barcoded 5' primer were used in a second PCR of roughly 7 to 12 cycles. Via MiXCR, TCRdb re-called the 5' RACE reads, giving one row per CDR3 protein. The data show hundreds of thousands of distinct CDR3 sequences, 25% seen once. This CDR3 contains 13 residues. Germline V lookup: CDR1 SQVTM, CDR2 ANQGSEA. Study-level points and caveats: In older individuals, TCR beta diversity per million T cells was lower, falling roughly linearly with age. Strongly correlated with naive T cell percentage was TCR beta diversity.

The sample was also linked to a second study, of T cells of mothers and their children.

Specimen: blood. This rearrangement joins TRBV29-1 to TRBJ1-4; D not certain. This clonotype was sampled from a boy between 10 and 17 years old in good health. DNA of the CDR3: TGCAGCGTCGAAGTCTCAACTAATGAAAAACTGTTTTTT. This gives the protein CSVEVSTNEKLFF.